Listed below are T cell receptor beta chains from one sample, sequenced in a study of T cell responses to AZD1222 COVID-19 vaccine. Profiled with immunoSEQ multiplex PCR; TCRdb holds only in-frame clones, not every one. Of fewer than 200,000 clones listed, under 95% are singletons. Source: peripheral blood, taken on day 0 of MenACWY control vaccination. These receptors came from an adult in good health. The CDR3 runs from the conserved cysteine through the conserved F or W. A D gene is named only where the DNA matches it firmly. Some rows have no size entry. The others give once, few or many, or a class for an expanded clone.

J gene: TRBJ2-1; D gene: NA; V gene: TRBV29-1; clone size: few; CDR3 DNA: TGCAGCGTTGAAGTAGTTGAGCAGTTCTTC; CDR3 protein: CSVEVVEQFF
J gene: TRBJ2-7; D gene: TRBD2; V gene: TRBV6-4; clone size: NA; CDR3 DNA: TGTGCCAGCAGTTTAGAAGCGGGGGCCCGGGAGCAGTACTTC; CDR3 protein: CASSLEAGAREQYF
J gene: TRBJ2-1; D gene: TRBD1; V gene: TRBV27; clone size: NA; CDR3 DNA: TGTGCCAGCAGTTACGACAGGGTTACGGGGACCAATGAGCAGTTCTTC; CDR3 protein: CASSYDRVTGTNEQFF
J gene: TRBJ1-1; D gene: NA; V gene: TRBV5-8; clone size: NA; CDR3 DNA: TGTGCCAGCAGCTTGGTTCAGGGAAACACTGAAGCTTTCTTT; CDR3 protein: CASSLVQGNTEAFF
J gene: TRBJ1-1; D gene: NA; V gene: TRBV7-9; clone size: NA; CDR3 DNA: TGTGCCAGCAGCATGGACGGCTGGAACACTGAAGCTTTCTTT; CDR3 protein: CASSMDGWNTEAFF
J gene: TRBJ2-1; D gene: TRBD2; V gene: TRBV5-1; clone size: NA; CDR3 DNA: TGCGCCAGCAGCTTGGCGGGACTAGCGCATTACAATGAGCAGTTCTTC; CDR3 protein: CASSLAGLAHYNEQFF
J gene: TRBJ1-3; D gene: TRBD1; V gene: TRBV19; clone size: NA; CDR3 DNA: TGTGCCAGTAGTATCGGGACAGGCATCCGCTCTGGAAACACCATATATTTT; CDR3 protein: CASSIGTGIRSGNTIYF
J gene: TRBJ2-5; D gene: NA; V gene: TRBV7-9; clone size: NA; CDR3 DNA: TGTGCCAGCAGCCCGCTGGGGGCGGGAGTCGGCGGAGAGACCCAGTACTTC; CDR3 protein: CASSPLGAGVGGETQYF
J gene: TRBJ1-5; D gene: NA; V gene: TRBV6-6; clone size: NA; CDR3 DNA: TGTGCCAGCAGTTACGAAGGAGGGATCAGTCTGCCCCAGCATTTT; CDR3 protein: CASSYEGGISLPQHF
J gene: TRBJ2-1; D gene: NA; V gene: TRBV2; clone size: NA; CDR3 DNA: TGTGCCAGCAGTGGAGGGTCGGGTGAGCAGTTCTTC; CDR3 protein: CASSGGSGEQFF
J gene: TRBJ1-1; D gene: NA; V gene: TRBV7-9; clone size: NA; CDR3 DNA: TGTGCCAGCAGCTTACCCCCGAGGGAGGCTTTCTTT; CDR3 protein: CASSLPPREAFF
J gene: TRBJ1-4; D gene: NA; V gene: TRBV7-8; clone size: NA; CDR3 DNA: TGTGCCAGCAGCTTAGCTCCGGGAAAAAATGAAAAACTGTTTTTT; CDR3 protein: CASSLAPGKNEKLFF
J gene: TRBJ1-2; D gene: NA; V gene: TRBV14; clone size: NA; CDR3 DNA: TGTGCCAGCAGCCAAAGGCCAGTGGATAACTATGGCTACACCTTC; CDR3 protein: CASSQRPVDNYGYTF
J gene: TRBJ2-7; D gene: TRBD1; V gene: TRBV4-3; clone size: NA; CDR3 DNA: TGCGCCAGCAGCCAAGTCCCAGGGGGCGACTACGAGCAGTACTTC; CDR3 protein: CASSQVPGGDYEQYF
J gene: TRBJ1-6; D gene: TRBD1; V gene: TRBV20-1; clone size: NA; CDR3 DNA: TGCAGTGCTAGTCGGCAGGGGGAGGGGAGTTCACCCCTCCACTTT; CDR3 protein: CSASRQGEGSSPLHF
J gene: TRBJ1-4; D gene: NA; V gene: TRBV30; clone size: NA; CDR3 DNA: TGTGCCTGGAGTACCGGGGCCCTCGGTGAAAAACTGTTTTTT; CDR3 protein: CAWSTGALGEKLFF
J gene: TRBJ1-5; D gene: TRBD1; V gene: TRBV19; clone size: NA; CDR3 DNA: TGTGCCACCACAAGCACAGGGGTTTCGCCCCAGCATTTT; CDR3 protein: CATTSTGVSPQHF